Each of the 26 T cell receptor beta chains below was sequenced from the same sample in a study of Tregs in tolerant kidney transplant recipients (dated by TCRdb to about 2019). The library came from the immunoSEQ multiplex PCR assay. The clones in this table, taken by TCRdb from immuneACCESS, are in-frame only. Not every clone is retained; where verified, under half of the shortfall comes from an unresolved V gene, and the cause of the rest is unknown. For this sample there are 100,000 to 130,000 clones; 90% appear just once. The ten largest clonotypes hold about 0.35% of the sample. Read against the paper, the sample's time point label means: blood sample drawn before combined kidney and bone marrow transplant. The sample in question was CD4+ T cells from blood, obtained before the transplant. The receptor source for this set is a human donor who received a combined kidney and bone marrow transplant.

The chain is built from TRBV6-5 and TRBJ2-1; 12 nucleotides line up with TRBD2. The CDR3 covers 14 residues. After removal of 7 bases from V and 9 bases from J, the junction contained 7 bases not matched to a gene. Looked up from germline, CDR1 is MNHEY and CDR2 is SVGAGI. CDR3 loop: CASNGLAGSGEQFF. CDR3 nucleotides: TGTGCCAGCAACGGACTAGCGGGATCGGGTGAGCAGTTCTTC.

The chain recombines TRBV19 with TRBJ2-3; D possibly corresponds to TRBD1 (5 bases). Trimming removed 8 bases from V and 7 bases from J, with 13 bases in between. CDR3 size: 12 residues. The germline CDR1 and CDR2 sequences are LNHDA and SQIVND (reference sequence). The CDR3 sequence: CASQGALHTQYF. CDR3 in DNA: TGTGCCAGTCAAGGGGCACTACATACGCAGTATTTT.

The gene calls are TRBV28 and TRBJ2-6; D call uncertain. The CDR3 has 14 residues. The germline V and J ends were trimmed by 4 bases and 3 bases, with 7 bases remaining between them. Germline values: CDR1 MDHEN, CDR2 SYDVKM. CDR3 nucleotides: TGTGCCAGCAGTTCCCTACGTGGGGCCAACGTCCTGACTTTC. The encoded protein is CASSSLRGANVLTF.

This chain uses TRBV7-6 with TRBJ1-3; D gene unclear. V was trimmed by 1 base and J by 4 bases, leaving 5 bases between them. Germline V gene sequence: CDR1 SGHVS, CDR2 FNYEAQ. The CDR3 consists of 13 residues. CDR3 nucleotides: TGTGCCAGCAGCTTAGGCGGGGGAAACACCATATATTTT. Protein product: CASSLGGGNTIYF.

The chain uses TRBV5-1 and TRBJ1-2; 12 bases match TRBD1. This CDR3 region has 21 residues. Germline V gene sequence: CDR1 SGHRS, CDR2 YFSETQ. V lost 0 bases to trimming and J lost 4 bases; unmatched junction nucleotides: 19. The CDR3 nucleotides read TGCGCCAGCAGCTTGGTCGTACGCCCCCGGGACAGGGGGCATGGGAGCTATGGCTACACCTTC. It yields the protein CASSLVVRPRDRGHGSYGYTF.

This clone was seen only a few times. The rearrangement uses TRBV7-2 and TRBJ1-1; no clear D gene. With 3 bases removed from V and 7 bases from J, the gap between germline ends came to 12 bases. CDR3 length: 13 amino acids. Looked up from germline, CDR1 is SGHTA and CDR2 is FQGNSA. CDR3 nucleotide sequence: TGTGCCAGCAGCTTGAGGCAGAGCAGTGAAGCTTTCTTT. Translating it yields CASSLRQSSEAFF.

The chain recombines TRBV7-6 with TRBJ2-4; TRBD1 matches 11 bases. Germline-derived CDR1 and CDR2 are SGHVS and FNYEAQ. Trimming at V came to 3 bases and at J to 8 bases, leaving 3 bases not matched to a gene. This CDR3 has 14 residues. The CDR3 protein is CASSFGQGAHIQYF. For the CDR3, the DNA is TGTGCCAGCAGCTTCGGACAGGGGGCGCACATTCAGTACTTC.

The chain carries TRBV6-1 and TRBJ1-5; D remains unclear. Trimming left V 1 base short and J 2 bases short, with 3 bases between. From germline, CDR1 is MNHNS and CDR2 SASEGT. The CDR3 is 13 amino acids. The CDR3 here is CASSEERNQPQHF. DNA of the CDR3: TGTGCCAGCAGTGAAGAGCGCAATCAGCCCCAGCATTTT.

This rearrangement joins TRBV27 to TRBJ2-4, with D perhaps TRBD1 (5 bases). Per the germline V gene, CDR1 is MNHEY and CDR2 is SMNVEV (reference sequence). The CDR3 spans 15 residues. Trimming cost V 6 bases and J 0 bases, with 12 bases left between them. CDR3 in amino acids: CASRTDHLAKNIQYF. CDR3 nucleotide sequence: TGTGCCAGCAGGACAGACCACCTAGCCAAAAACATTCAGTACTTC.

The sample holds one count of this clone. CDR3 in DNA: TGCGCCAGCAGCCAAGTCGGGGCAGGGGGGTACGAGCAGTACTTC. Encoded protein: CASSQVGAGGYEQYF. J is TRBJ2-7 and V is TRBV4-1; D is perhaps TRBD1 (7 bases). V lost 1 base, J lost 4 bases, and 14 bases lay in between. From germline, CDR1 is MGHRA and CDR2 YSYEKL. The CDR3 sequence is 15 residues long.

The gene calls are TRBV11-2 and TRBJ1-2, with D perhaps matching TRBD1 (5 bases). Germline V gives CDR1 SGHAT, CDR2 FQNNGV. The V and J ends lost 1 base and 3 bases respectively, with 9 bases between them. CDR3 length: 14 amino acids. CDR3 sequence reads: CASSLVPGDYGYTF. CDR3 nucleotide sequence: TGTGCCAGCAGCTTAGTTCCGGGGGACTATGGCTACACCTTC.

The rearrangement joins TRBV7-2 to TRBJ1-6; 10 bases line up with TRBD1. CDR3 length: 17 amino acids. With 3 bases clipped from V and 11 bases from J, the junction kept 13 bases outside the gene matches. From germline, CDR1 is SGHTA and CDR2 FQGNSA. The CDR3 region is CASSLRKPGQGMAPLHF. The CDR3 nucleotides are TGTGCCAGCAGCTTGCGTAAACCGGGACAGGGGATGGCACCCCTCCACTTT.

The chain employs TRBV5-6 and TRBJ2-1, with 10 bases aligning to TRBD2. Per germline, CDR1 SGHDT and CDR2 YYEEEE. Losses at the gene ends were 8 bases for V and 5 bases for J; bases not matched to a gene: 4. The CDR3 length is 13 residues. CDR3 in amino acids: CASSSGRNNEQFF. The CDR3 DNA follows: TGTGCCAGTTCTAGCGGGAGAAACAATGAGCAGTTCTTC.

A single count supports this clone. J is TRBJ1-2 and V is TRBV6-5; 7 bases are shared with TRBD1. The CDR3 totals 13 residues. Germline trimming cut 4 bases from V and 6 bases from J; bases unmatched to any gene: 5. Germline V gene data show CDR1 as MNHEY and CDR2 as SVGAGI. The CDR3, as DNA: TGTGCCAGCAGTTCACAGGGGCGGCATGGCTACACCTTC. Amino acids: CASSSQGRHGYTF.

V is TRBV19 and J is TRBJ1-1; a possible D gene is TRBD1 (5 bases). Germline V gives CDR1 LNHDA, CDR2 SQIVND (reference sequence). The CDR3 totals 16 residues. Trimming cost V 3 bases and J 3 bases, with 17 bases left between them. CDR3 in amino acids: CASSMGQGTKDTEAFF. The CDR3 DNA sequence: TGTGCCAGTAGTATGGGGCAGGGCACTAAGGACACTGAAGCTTTCTTT.

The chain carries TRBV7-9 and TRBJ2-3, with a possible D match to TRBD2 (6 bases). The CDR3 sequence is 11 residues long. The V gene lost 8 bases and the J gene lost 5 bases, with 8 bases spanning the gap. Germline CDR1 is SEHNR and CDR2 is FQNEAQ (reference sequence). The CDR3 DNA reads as TGTGCCAGCGGGGGGAAAGATACGCAGTATTTT. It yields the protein CASGGKDTQYF.

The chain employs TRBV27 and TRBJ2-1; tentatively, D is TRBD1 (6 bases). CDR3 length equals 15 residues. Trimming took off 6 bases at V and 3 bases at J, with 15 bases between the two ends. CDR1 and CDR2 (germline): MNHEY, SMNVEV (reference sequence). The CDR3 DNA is TGTGCCAGCAGCCTAGGGGGTCTCCGCTACAATGAGCAGTTCTTC. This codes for CASSLGGLRYNEQFF.

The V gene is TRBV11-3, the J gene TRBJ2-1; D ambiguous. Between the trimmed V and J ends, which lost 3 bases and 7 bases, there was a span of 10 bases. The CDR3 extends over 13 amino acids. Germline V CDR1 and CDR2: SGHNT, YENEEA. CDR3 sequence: CASSFGLSNEQFF. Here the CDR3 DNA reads TGTGCCAGCAGCTTTGGGCTTTCTAATGAGCAGTTCTTC.

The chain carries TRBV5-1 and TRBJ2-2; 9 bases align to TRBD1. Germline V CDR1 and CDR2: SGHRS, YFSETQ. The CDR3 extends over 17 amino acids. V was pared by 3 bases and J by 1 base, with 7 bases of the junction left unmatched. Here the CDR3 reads CASSSQPTGGNTGELFF. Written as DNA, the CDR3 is TGCGCCAGCAGCTCCCAACCGACAGGGGGGAACACCGGGGAGCTGTTTTTT.

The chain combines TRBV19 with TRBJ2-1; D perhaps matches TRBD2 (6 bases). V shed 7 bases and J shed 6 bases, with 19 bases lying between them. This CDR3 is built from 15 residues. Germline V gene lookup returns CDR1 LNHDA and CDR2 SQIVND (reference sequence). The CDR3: CASKVRTSSFNEQFF. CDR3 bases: TGTGCCAGTAAAGTGAGAACTAGCAGTTTCAATGAGCAGTTCTTC.

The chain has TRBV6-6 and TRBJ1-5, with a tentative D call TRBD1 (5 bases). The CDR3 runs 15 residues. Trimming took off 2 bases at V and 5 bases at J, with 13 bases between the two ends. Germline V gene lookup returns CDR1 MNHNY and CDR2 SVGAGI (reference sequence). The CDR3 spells CASSYGGAGDQPQHF. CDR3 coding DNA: TGTGCCAGCAGTTACGGAGGGGCGGGAGATCAGCCCCAGCATTTT.

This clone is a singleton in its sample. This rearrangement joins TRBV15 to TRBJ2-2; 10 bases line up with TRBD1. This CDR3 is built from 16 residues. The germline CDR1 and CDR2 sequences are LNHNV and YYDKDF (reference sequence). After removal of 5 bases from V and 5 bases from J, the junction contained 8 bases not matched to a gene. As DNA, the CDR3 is TGTGCCACCAGCCGCACCGGGACAGGGGTAACCGGGGAGCTGTTTTTT. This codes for CATSRTGTGVTGELFF.

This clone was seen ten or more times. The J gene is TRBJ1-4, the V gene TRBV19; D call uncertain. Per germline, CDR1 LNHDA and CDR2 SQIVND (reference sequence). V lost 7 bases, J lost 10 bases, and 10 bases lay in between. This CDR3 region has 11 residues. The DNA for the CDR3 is TGTGCCAGTATTAGCACACGAAAACTGTTTTTT. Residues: CASISTRKLFF.

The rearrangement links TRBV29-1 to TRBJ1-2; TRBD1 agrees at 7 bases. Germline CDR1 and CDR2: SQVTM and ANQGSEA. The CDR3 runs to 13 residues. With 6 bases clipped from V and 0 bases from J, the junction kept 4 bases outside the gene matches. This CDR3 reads CSVGQDANYGYTF. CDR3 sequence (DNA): TGCAGCGTCGGACAGGACGCTAACTATGGCTACACCTTC.

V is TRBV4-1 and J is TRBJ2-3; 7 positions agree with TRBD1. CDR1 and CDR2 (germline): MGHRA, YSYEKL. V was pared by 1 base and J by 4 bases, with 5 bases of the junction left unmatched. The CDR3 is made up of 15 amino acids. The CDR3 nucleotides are TGCGCCAGCAGCCAAGGACAGGGTTTGGCAGATACGCAGTATTTT. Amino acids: CASSQGQGLADTQYF.

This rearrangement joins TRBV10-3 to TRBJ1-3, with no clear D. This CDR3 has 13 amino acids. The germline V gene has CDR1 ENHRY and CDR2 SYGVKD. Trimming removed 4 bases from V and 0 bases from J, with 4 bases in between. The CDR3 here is CAISARSGNTIYF. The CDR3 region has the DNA TGTGCCATCAGTGCCCGCTCTGGAAACACCATATATTTT.